This TCR beta chain appears in the sequencing data of a study of post-analysis software for immune sequencing data. The CDR3 totals 13 residues. Built from TCR beta cDNA, the libraries had unique molecular identifiers in them. Researchers reported approximately 500,000 cDNA molecules coming from around 1 to 10 million T cells. Using its own MiXCR run on the PCR reads, TCRdb lists one record per CDR3 protein. The sample holds around 700,000 distinct CDR3 sequences; 55% to 70% are singletons and the top ten take about 11%. This clonotype was seen more than once but under ten times. As yet, its antigen is unknown. Study-level points and caveats: Normalized Chao1 diversity was significantly reduced in patients versus controls. Batch-mates among the samples co-clustered strongly by F measure. There were five or six TRBV segments more frequent in patients than controls, and TRBV5-6, TRBV5-1 and TRBV20-1 were among them.

Input material: blood. The V gene is TRBV21-1, the J gene TRBJ2-7; the DNA was not compared with TRBD1, the D call given in the table. TRBV21-1 is a listed pseudogene. This receptor was taken from a girl aged 2-10 years with multiple sclerosis. The CDR3 DNA is TGTGCCAGCAGCAATAAGGGGCTTTACGAGCAGTACTTC. Translated: CASSNKGLYEQYF.